These 11 T cell receptor beta chains share one sample of origin, sequenced in a study of TIL therapy for anti-PD-1-resistant metastatic lung cancer (dated by TCRdb to 2020 to 2023). The immunoSEQ v3 hsTCRB kit was used to amplify TCR beta CDR3 regions from genomic DNA through bias-controlled multiplex PCR. In TCRdb, the immuneACCESS table is reduced to in-frame sequences with V and J assigned. These tables do not hold every clone; where another copy was compared, an unresolved V gene accounts for under half, and the others remain unexplained. This sample lists about 5,200 clones; around 60% were detected once. Together, the top ten hold roughly 8.7% of the sample. In the paper's terms, the time point label means: pre-treatment sample, taken before nivolumab and TIL therapy. Excised metastases, mostly pleural nodules or supraclavicular lymph nodes, were used as baseline tumor samples and were taken from the same resection from which TIL were grown.

Sequences were derived from tumor tissue, sampled at baseline. The receptor set was obtained from a man aged 65 to 85 with non-small cell lung cancer.

The CDR3 region is CATPRDRGLLTGETQYF. DNA of the CDR3: TGTGCCACCCCCCGGGACAGGGGGCTTCTAACTGGAGAGACCCAGTACTTC. This chain connects TRBV11-3 to TRBJ2-5; TRBD1 matches at 12 bases. The germline V gene has CDR1 SGHNT and CDR2 YENEEA. CDR3 length: 17 residues. Trimming removed 10 bases from V and 4 bases from J; junction bases left unmatched: 16. Complete variable domain (other parts from reference TRBV11-3 and TRBJ2-5): EAGVVQSPRYKIIEKKQPVAFWCNPISGHNTLYWYLQNLGQGPELLIRYENEEAVDDSQLPKDRFSAERLKGVDSTLKIQPAELGDSAVYLCATPRDRGLLTGETQYFGPGTRLLVL.

The chain recombines TRBV7-9 with TRBJ2-5; D might be TRBD1 (6 bases). Between the trimmed V and J ends, which lost 5 bases and 0 bases, there was a span of 13 bases. CDR1 and CDR2 (germline): SEHNR, FQNEAQ (reference sequence). This CDR3 is 15 amino acids long. As DNA, the CDR3 is TGTGCCAGCAGCGCCAACACAGGGAACCAAGAGACCCAGTACTTC. It codes for CASSANTGNQETQYF.

The V and J genes are TRBV11-3 and TRBJ2-3, with D unclear. V was clipped by 5 bases and J by 5 bases, with 11 bases between them. Germline V lookup: CDR1 SGHNT, CDR2 YENEEA. CDR3 length: 13 amino acids. CDR3 protein: CASSQRWGDTQYF. The CDR3 nucleotides are TGTGCCAGCAGCCAAAGGTGGGGAGATACGCAGTATTTT.

The chain is built from TRBV30 and TRBJ2-2; the D gene is possibly TRBD1 (6 bases). This CDR3 contains 14 residues. CDR1 and CDR2 (germline): GTSNPN, SVGIG (reference sequence). Trimming shortened V by 3 bases and J by 4 bases, and 12 bases separated the two germline ends. CDR3: CAWRQGSSTGELFF. In nucleotides, the CDR3 is TGTGCCTGGAGACAGGGTAGTTCCACCGGGGAGCTGTTTTTT.

This chain links TRBV6-1 with TRBJ2-7, with a tentative D call TRBD2 (6 bases). CDR1 is MNHNS and CDR2 is SASEGT in the germline V gene. The CDR3 contains 12 residues. With 6 bases removed from V and 3 bases from J, the gap between germline ends came to 9 bases. Here the CDR3 DNA reads TGTGCCAGCAGCCCGCGGGACTACGAGCAGTACTTC. It specifies CASSPRDYEQYF.

The J gene is TRBJ2-7, the V gene TRBV28; no clear D. Germline V CDR1 and CDR2: MDHEN, SYDVKM. Trimming left V 5 bases short and J 8 bases short, with 13 bases between. This CDR3 is 12 amino acids long. As DNA, the CDR3 is TGTGCCAGCAGTCCAACTAACACGCAGCAGTACTTC. It is translated as CASSPTNTQQYF.

This clone occurred a few times. The genes are TRBV11-2 and TRBJ1-6, with D hard to call. This CDR3 has 16 amino acids. The V gene lost 1 base and the J gene lost 0 bases, with 7 bases spanning the gap. Germline CDR1 SGHAT, CDR2 FQNNGV. The DNA of the CDR3 is TGTGCCAGCAGCTTAGGCTCTGGCTCCTATAATTCACCCCTCCACTTT. Its protein is CASSLGSGSYNSPLHF.

The chain recombines TRBV7-3 with TRBJ2-3, with TRBD2 matching 13 bases. The CDR3 extends over 15 amino acids. The germline V gene has CDR1 SGHTA and CDR2 FQGTGA. The V gene end was trimmed by 5 bases and the J gene end by 4 bases; junction bases not matched to a gene: 3. This chain's CDR3 is CASSEGLAGPDTQYF. The CDR3 region has the DNA TGTGCCAGCAGCGAGGGACTAGCGGGACCAGATACGCAGTATTTT.

This chain joins TRBV7-8 and TRBJ2-1; TRBD2 matches 9 bases. The trim removed 5 bases at V and 4 bases at J, leaving 6 bases unmatched. CDR1 and CDR2 (germline): SGHVS, FQNEAQ. The CDR3 runs to 15 residues. The CDR3 reads CASSHRLAVYNEQFF. CDR3 nucleotides: TGTGCCAGCAGCCACCGACTAGCGGTATACAATGAGCAGTTCTTC.

In regard to this clone: One end of the junction fails to match germline, which may point to a read error. The chain links TRBV7-7 to TRBJ2-2; D gene unclear. Germline CDR1 is SSHAT and CDR2 is FNYEAQ (reference sequence). The CDR3 has 15 residues. CDR3 region: CASSRVGTNTGELFF. The CDR3 DNA follows: TGTGCTAGCAGCCGAGTCGGTACTAACACCGGGGAGCTGTTTTTT.

CDR3 residues: CASSLSPGVGNQPQHF. The CDR3 DNA follows: TGTGCCAGCAGCTTGTCGCCAGGGGTAGGCAATCAGCCCCAGCATTTT. The V and J genes are TRBV5-4 and TRBJ1-5; tentatively, D is TRBD1 (6 bases). Trimming removed 1 base at V and 2 bases at J, with 13 bases between. The V gene's germline CDR1 is SGHNT and CDR2 YYREEE (reference sequence). This CDR3 comprises 16 residues.